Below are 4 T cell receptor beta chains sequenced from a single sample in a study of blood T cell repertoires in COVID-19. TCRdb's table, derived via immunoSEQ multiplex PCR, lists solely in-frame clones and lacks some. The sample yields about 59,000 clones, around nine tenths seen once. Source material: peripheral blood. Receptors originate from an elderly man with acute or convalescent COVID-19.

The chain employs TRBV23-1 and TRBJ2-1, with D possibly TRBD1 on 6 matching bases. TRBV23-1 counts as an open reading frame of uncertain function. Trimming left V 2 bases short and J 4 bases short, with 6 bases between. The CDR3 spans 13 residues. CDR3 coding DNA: TGCGCCAGCAGTCAAACAGGGTACAATGAGCAGTTCTTC. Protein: CASSQTGYNEQFF.

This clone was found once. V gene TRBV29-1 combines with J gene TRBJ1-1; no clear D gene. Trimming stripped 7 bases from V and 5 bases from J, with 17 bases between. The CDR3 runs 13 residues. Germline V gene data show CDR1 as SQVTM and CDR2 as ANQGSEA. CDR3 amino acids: CSAGESRGTEAFF. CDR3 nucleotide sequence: TGCAGCGCCGGAGAATCCAGAGGAACTGAAGCTTTCTTT.

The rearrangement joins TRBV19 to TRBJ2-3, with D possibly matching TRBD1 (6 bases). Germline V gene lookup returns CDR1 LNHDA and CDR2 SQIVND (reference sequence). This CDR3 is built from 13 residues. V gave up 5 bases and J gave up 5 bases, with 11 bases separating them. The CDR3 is CASSLDRRDTQYF. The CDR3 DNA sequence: TGTGCCAGTAGTTTGGACAGACGAGATACGCAGTATTTT. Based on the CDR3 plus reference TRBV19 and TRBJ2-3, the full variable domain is DGGITQSPKYLFRKEGQNVTLSCEQNLNHDAMYWYRQDPGQGLRLIYYSQIVNDFQKGDIAEGYSVSREKKESFPLTVTSAQKNPTAFYLCASSLDRRDTQYFGPGTRLTVL.

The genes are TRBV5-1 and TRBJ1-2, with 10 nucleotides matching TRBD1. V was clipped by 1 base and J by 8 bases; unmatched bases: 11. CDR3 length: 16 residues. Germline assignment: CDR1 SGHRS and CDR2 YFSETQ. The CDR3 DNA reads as TGCGCCAGCAGCTTGCTGACAGGGGGCTCGAAGAGGGGCTACACCTTC. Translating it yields CASSLLTGGSKRGYTF.